Below, 27 T cell receptor beta chains from the same sample are listed, as sequenced in a study of molecular identifiers for immune sequencing clone quantification. TCRdb reprocessed the PCR reads with MiXCR, giving one entry per CDR3 protein. The sample includes some 320,000 distinct CDR3 sequences, about 22% of them seen just once. Sequenced sample: naive CD8+ T cells from blood, with Jurkat cell RNA spiked in. Subset here: FACS-sorted CD8+CD4-CCR7+CD45RA+ naive T cells. The receptors were gathered from a human donor in good health. Some libraries in this study had Jurkat cell RNA spiked in.

This clonotype was observed a single time. This clone may be a read error of a much larger clone one base away. The chain has TRBV4-1 and TRBJ2-7; D is undetermined. Germline CDR1 is MGHRA and CDR2 is YSYEKL. The CDR3 contains 13 residues. The CDR3 nucleotides are TGCGCCAGCAGCGAACAGTTCTCCTACGAGCTGTACTTC. Protein sequence: CASSEQFSYELYF.

This clonotype was seen ten or more times. The CDR3: CASSRDGRTDTQYF. The CDR3 region has the DNA TGTGCCAGCAGTCGTGACGGGCGCACAGATACGCAGTATTTT. The chain employs TRBV28 and TRBJ2-3; D is ambiguous. The CDR3 runs 14 residues. Deletions cut 5 bases from V and 1 base from J, with 10 bases between. Germline CDR1 and CDR2: MDHEN and SYDVKM. Variable domain in full (rest from reference TRBV28 and TRBJ2-3): DVKVTQSSRYLVKRTGEKVFLECVQDMDHENMFWYRQDPGLGLRLIYFSYDVKMKEKGDIPEGYSVSREKKERFSLILESASTNQTSMYLCASSRDGRTDTQYFGPGTRLTVL.

This clonotype was seen repeatedly, ten times or more. V and J are TRBV7-9 and TRBJ2-1; possibly TRBD1 or TRBD2 for D (5 bases each). Per the germline V gene, CDR1 is SEHNR and CDR2 is FQNEAQ (reference sequence). The germline V and J ends were trimmed by 3 bases and 6 bases, with 9 bases remaining between them. The CDR3 has 13 residues. CDR3 sequence: CASSLGTANEQFF. The CDR3 DNA sequence: TGTGCCAGCAGCTTGGGGACCGCCAATGAGCAGTTCTTC.

This clonotype was counted ten times or more. The chain combines TRBV7-2 with TRBJ1-1, with D maybe TRBD1 (6 bases). Germline V lookup: CDR1 SGHTA, CDR2 FQGNSA. Trimming pared 6 bases from V and 1 base from J, leaving 12 bases between. The CDR3 length is 14 residues. CDR3 coding DNA: TGTGCCAGCAGGACACAGGGAACGAACACTGAAGCTTTCTTT. Protein product: CASRTQGTNTEAFF.

In its sample, this clonotype was seen many times. V and J are TRBV7-8 and TRBJ1-5, with D possibly TRBD1 on 5 matching bases. Trimming removed 5 bases from V and 6 bases from J, with 14 bases in between. This CDR3 spans 14 amino acids. The germline V gene encodes CDR1 SGHVS and CDR2 FQNEAQ. The CDR3 region is CASSGVYGAQPQHF. The CDR3 DNA reads TGTGCCAGCAGCGGGGTATATGGGGCTCAGCCCCAGCATTTT.

In this sample, this clonotype turned up a few times. This chain joins TRBV7-6 and TRBJ2-5, with D perhaps TRBD1 (5 bases). Germline values: CDR1 SGHVS, CDR2 FNYEAQ. The V end was cut by 3 bases, the J end by 1 base, with 12 bases between. CDR3 length: 15 amino acids. The CDR3 bases are TGTGCCAGCAGCTTCGCGCGCCAGGGCCAAGAGACCCAGTACTTC. It translates to CASSFARQGQETQYF.

This clonotype was seen many times. The J gene is TRBJ2-3, the V gene TRBV5-1; 12 positions agree with TRBD2. This CDR3 spans 18 amino acids. The V gene end was trimmed by 6 bases and the J gene end by 4 bases; junction bases not matched to a gene: 15. The V gene's germline CDR1 is SGHRS and CDR2 YFSETQ. In DNA form, the CDR3 reads TGCGCCAGCATGGGTGCTAGCGGGAGGGCCGATGTGTCAGATACGCAGTATTTT. It is translated as CASMGASGRADVSDTQYF.

This clonotype was detected many times. The chain combines TRBV28 with TRBJ2-6, with D unresolved. This CDR3 region has 18 residues. Germline-derived CDR1 and CDR2 are MDHEN and SYDVKM. With 5 bases removed from V and 0 bases from J, the gap between germline ends came to 17 bases. CDR3 loop: CASSTPEALNSGANVLTF. The DNA of the CDR3 is TGTGCCAGCAGTACCCCTGAAGCGCTCAACTCTGGGGCCAACGTCCTGACTTTC.

This clonotype appeared a few times. The chain has TRBV9 and TRBJ2-7, with D perhaps matching TRBD1 or TRBD2 (5 bases each). The CDR3 consists of 14 residues. Trimming removed 1 base from V and 7 bases from J, with 15 bases in between. Germline V gives CDR1 SGDLS, CDR2 YYNGEE. CDR3 sequence (DNA): TGTGCCAGCAGCGTAAAGGGGAGCCCAGAGGAGCAGTACTTC. Residues: CASSVKGSPEEQYF.

Comment on this clonotype: This may stem from a read error, because a much larger clone lies one nucleotide away. Here the CDR3 DNA reads TGTGCCAGCAGCGCGCGAAGAGGAGAAGCTTCCTTT. Translated, it gives CASSARRGEASF. The chain uses TRBV5-6 and TRBJ1-1; D is ambiguous. The germline gives CDR1 SGHDT, CDR2 YYEEEE. The CDR3 sequence is 12 residues long.

This clonotype was seen ten or more times. The V gene is TRBV5-1, the J gene TRBJ2-1; TRBD2 is a possible D gene (7 bases). V shed 0 bases and J shed 0 bases, with 13 bases lying between them. This CDR3 contains 17 residues. Looked up from germline, CDR1 is SGHRS and CDR2 is YFSETQ. CDR3 coding DNA: TGCGCCAGCAGCTTGGTCGTAGGGGGGGGCTCCTACAATGAGCAGTTCTTC. It encodes CASSLVVGGGSYNEQFF.

The rearrangement uses TRBV27 and TRBJ2-5, with D uncertain. Trimming stripped 6 bases from V and 2 bases from J, with 10 bases between. There are 13 residues in the CDR3. Germline loops: CDR1 MNHEY, CDR2 SMNVEV (reference sequence). The CDR3 nucleotides read TGTGCCAGCAGACCCGAGATGCAAGAGACCCAGTACTTC. It yields the protein CASRPEMQETQYF.

On this clonotype: The junction departs from germline at one end; a sequencing error may be responsible. The rearrangement links TRBV7-8 to TRBJ2-6; no reliable D call. This CDR3 contains 13 residues. The germline gives CDR1 SGHVS, CDR2 FQNEAQ. The CDR3 is CTSSLIGANVLTF. The CDR3 region has the DNA TGTACCAGCAGCTTAATTGGGGCCAACGTCCTGACTTTC.

This clonotype has at least ten counts. The chain joins TRBV7-9 to TRBJ2-7; D is unresolved. V lost 5 bases to trimming and J lost 7 bases, with 15 bases between them. In germline, CDR1 is SEHNR, CDR2 FQNEAQ (reference sequence). The CDR3 is made up of 13 amino acids. CDR3 DNA sequence: TGTGCCAGCAGCCGATCGTCTGTCTCGGAGCAGTACTTC. This gives the protein CASSRSSVSEQYF.

A remark on this clonotype: One base away lies a much larger clone, so this may be a sequencing read error. The genes are TRBV20-1 and TRBJ2-3, with D hard to call. CDR3 size: 13 residues. Germline V CDR1 and CDR2: DFQATT, SNEGSKA (reference sequence). In nucleotides, the CDR3 is TGCAGTGCTAGGGGGATGAGCACAGATACGCAGTCTTTT. It yields the protein CSARGMSTDTQSF.

Here the CDR3 reads CAWSPHPGTGTSSTDTQYF. The DNA for the CDR3 is TGTGCCTGGAGTCCCCACCCCGGGACAGGGACTTCTAGCACAGATACGCAGTATTTT. The V call is TRBV30, the J call TRBJ2-3; 9 bases match TRBD1. Germline V gives CDR1 GTSNPN, CDR2 SVGIG (reference sequence). V was pared by 2 bases and J by 0 bases, with 15 bases of the junction left unmatched. This CDR3 is 19 amino acids long.

As regards this clonotype: A much larger clone differs by one base, so this may be a read error. The V and J genes are TRBV20-1 and TRBJ2-3; D may be TRBD1 or TRBD2 (5 bases each). Germline V lookup: CDR1 DFQATT, CDR2 SNEGSKA (reference sequence). CDR3 length: 14 amino acids. The CDR3 is CSARDLGAPDTRYF. CDR3 nucleotide sequence: TGCAGTGCTAGAGATCTCGGGGCCCCAGATACGCGGTATTTT.

The sample holds a few counts of this clonotype. The V call is TRBV12-3 or TRBV12-4, the J call TRBJ1-1; perhaps TRBD1 as D (5 bases). V lost 5 bases and J 1 base, leaving 17 bases between the germline ends. The CDR3 extends over 16 amino acids. CDR3 sequence: CASSPYPGRENTEAFF. For the CDR3, the DNA is TGTGCCAGCAGTCCGTATCCGGGACGGGAGAACACTGAAGCTTTCTTT.

This clonotype was counted a few times. The chain is built from TRBV10-2 and TRBJ2-3, with D perhaps being TRBD1 or TRBD2 (5 bases each). V lost 0 bases and J lost 6, with 13 bases in between. The CDR3 has 15 residues. Germline-derived CDR1 and CDR2 are WSHSY and SAAADI. The CDR3 spells CASSESGPARDTQYF. CDR3 nucleotides: TGCGCCAGCAGTGAGTCGGGACCGGCCAGGGATACGCAGTATTTT.

This clonotype showed up many times. The chain combines TRBV7-8 with TRBJ2-1; maybe TRBD2 (6 bases). Trimming removed 0 bases at V and 9 bases at J, with 18 bases between. This CDR3 region has 16 residues. Looked up from germline, CDR1 is SGHVS and CDR2 is FQNEAQ. CDR3 coding DNA: TGTGCCAGCAGCTTAGCGATTTCCACTAGCTCCGTTGAGCAGTTCTTC. Protein sequence: CASSLAISTSSVEQFF.

This rearrangement joins TRBV7-9 to TRBJ1-1; the D gene is possibly TRBD1 (5 bases). Trimming pared 1 base from V and 6 bases from J, leaving 18 bases between. The CDR3 loop spans 16 amino acids. CDR1 and CDR2 (germline): SEHNR, FQNEAQ (reference sequence). The CDR3 DNA is TGTGCCAGCAGCTTAGTCAGCCGGGGCGAGAGCTCTGAAGCTTTCTTT. Its translation is CASSLVSRGESSEAFF. Together with reference TRBV7-9 and TRBJ1-1, the CDR3 gives the full variable domain: DTGVSQNPRHKITKRGQNVTFRCDPISEHNRLYWYRQTLGQGPEFLTYFQNEAQLEKSRLLSDRFSAERPKGSFSTLEIQRTEQGDSAMYLCASSLVSRGESSEAFFGQGTRLTVV.

Of note for this clonotype: Just one base apart from a much larger clone, this may be a read error. V usage is TRBV7-6 and J usage is TRBJ2-2, with 7 bases lining up with TRBD2. Germline lookup yields CDR1 SGHVS and CDR2 FNYEAQ. The CDR3 has 14 amino acids. CDR3 in DNA: TGTGCCAGCAGCGGACTAGTCAACACCGGGGAGCTGTCTTTT. Its protein product is CASSGLVNTGELSF.

The chain couples TRBV11-2 to TRBJ1-2, with D possibly TRBD1 on 6 matching bases. Germline V gives CDR1 SGHAT, CDR2 FQNNGV. The CDR3 runs 16 residues. Deletions cut 7 bases from V and 1 base from J, with 19 bases between. The DNA of the CDR3 is TGTGCCAGCAACGAGCTGGGAGGGGGAAATAACTATGGCTACACCTTC. Translation: CASNELGGGNNYGYTF.

This clonotype was detected ten times or more. V usage is TRBV12-3 or TRBV12-4 and J usage is TRBJ1-2, with TRBD1 as a possible D gene (6 bases). The CDR3 runs 15 residues. The V gene lost 4 bases and the J gene lost 4 bases, with 16 bases spanning the gap. The CDR3 spells CASSSIGQLLYGYTF. As DNA, the CDR3 is TGTGCCAGCAGTTCCATTGGACAGCTACTCTATGGCTACACCTTC.

Concerning this clonotype: Given a much more abundant clone one base away, this may be a read error. V usage is TRBV15 and J usage is TRBJ1-1; D is perhaps TRBD1 (5 bases). CDR1 and CDR2 (germline): LNHNV, YYDKDF (reference sequence). The length of the CDR3 is 15 residues. The V and J ends lost 0 bases and 7 bases respectively, with 15 bases between them. This CDR3 reads CATSRDLGAGREAFF. For the CDR3, the DNA is TGTGCCACCAGCAGAGATCTTGGGGCAGGTCGTGAAGCTTTCTTT. The variable domain in full, completed from reference TRBV15 and TRBJ1-1, reads DAMVIQNPRYQVTQFGKPVTLSCSQTLNHNVMYWYQQKSSQAPKLLFHYYDKDFNNEADTPDNFQSRRPNTSFCFLDIRSPGLGDTAMYLCATSRDLGAGREAFFGQGTRLTVV.

Notes on this clonotype: This may arise from a read error, as a much more abundant clone is one base away. This chain joins TRBV10-3 and TRBJ2-5; no definite D call. The length of the CDR3 is 15 residues. CDR1 is ENHRY and CDR2 is SYGVKD in the germline V gene. The CDR3 is CAISEWSAGQEAQYF. CDR3 bases: TGTGCCATCAGTGAGTGGAGCGCTGGTCAAGAGGCCCAGTACTTC.

Concerning this clonotype: This may arise from a read error, as a much more abundant clone is one base away. DNA of the CDR3: TGTGCCAGCAGCTTAGCTCTTGGACTGGCGGGCTGCGAGCAGTACTTC. It yields the protein CASSLALGLAGCEQYF. The genes are TRBV7-9 and TRBJ2-7; the D gene is possibly TRBD2 (5 bases). The CDR3 loop spans 16 amino acids. Trimming stripped 0 bases from V and 6 bases from J, with 18 bases between. Germline assignment: CDR1 SEHNR and CDR2 FQNEAQ (reference sequence).